The clone carrying this T cell receptor beta chain was observed a few times. No antigen is known for it. This sample is drawn from a study of beta chain features in type 1 diabetes. Study details: No age, gender or cell yield differences were seen between patients and healthy donors.

What was sequenced were expressed TCRB transcripts, since all of the isolated RNA had been reverse transcribed. Sequenced by immunoSEQ multiplex PCR; TCRdb stores in-frame clones only, minus some. The table has roughly 100,000 clones, under 30% seen once; the top ten hold around 0.5%. Study results and limitations: Shorter templates might be favored by PCR, equally in patients and controls. Within each of all four CD4+ subsets, Type 1 diabetes patients had TCRB CDR3s that were moderately but significantly shorter. cDNA sequencing could over-represent cells with high TCR expression.

One heparinised blood draw averaging about 110 mL was given by each donor. The sequenced material came from central memory CD4+ T cells from blood. The TCR comes from a woman between 18 and 29 years old with type 1 diabetes.

CDR3 sequence (DNA): TGTGCCAGCAGCGTAGATCCTAGCGGGAGAAACGACGAGCAGTACTTC. It is translated as CASSVDPSGRNDEQYF. The chain uses TRBV9 and TRBJ2-7; TRBD2 matches at 10 bases. The CDR3 sequence is 16 residues long. The trim removed 0 bases at V and 5 bases at J, leaving 8 bases unmatched. Germline loops: CDR1 SGDLS, CDR2 YYNGEE.